This T cell receptor beta chain was observed in a study of CD8 T cells in Susac syndrome. Random hexamers were used to reverse transcribe the RNA input (about 0.5 to 1 ug). TCRdb itself ran the immunoSEQ multiplex PCR reads through MiXCR, one entry per CDR3 protein. Seen here are about 150,000 distinct CDR3 sequences, about 94% observed once, and the top ten hold about 0.19%. Germline V gene lookup returns CDR1 MGHRA and CDR2 YSYEKL. There are 16 residues in the CDR3. Trimming shortened V by 0 bases and J by 4 bases, and 13 bases separated the two germline ends. The sample was CD8+ T cells from PBMCs. The chain is built from TRBV4-1 and TRBJ2-1; perhaps TRBD2 as D (5 bases). This TCR was sampled from a human donor with multiple sclerosis. The CDR3 DNA reads TGCGCCAGCAGCCAAGATCGGGGAGTAACGTACAATGAGCAGTTCTTC. Translated, it gives CASSQDRGVTYNEQFF.